A selection of T cell receptor beta chains follows, all from one sample in a study of blood T cell repertoires in COVID-19. This table comes from immunoSEQ multiplex PCR, and its TCRdb copy is limited to in-frame clones, with some not included. The table records a few hundred thousand clones, just under 90% of them present only once. Specimen: PBMCs or T cells enriched from blood (not recorded which). Receptor source: a woman in her fifties or sixties who had recovered from COVID-19. CDR3s include the opening cysteine and the closing phenylalanine or tryptophan. Each record gives: clone size, D gene, J gene, V gene, CDR3 DNA, CDR3 protein. A D gene is named only where the DNA matches it firmly. Size is stated for part of the rows, as once, few or many counts, or as a class when the clone is expanded.

>few|-|TRBJ1-3|TRBV6-5
TGTGCCAGCAGTTACAATTTGGGACAAACTGGAAACACCATATATTTT
CASSYNLGQTGNTIYF
>-|-|TRBJ1-1|TRBV11-2
TGTGCCAGCAGTCGAACAGGGATGAACACTGAAGCTTTCTTT
CASSRTGMNTEAFF
>-|TRBD1|TRBJ1-5|TRBV6-2/TRBV6-3
TGTGCCAGCAGGCCTCGGACAGGGCCGAGCAATCAGCCCCAGCATTTT
CASRPRTGPSNQPQHF
>-|-|TRBJ2-1|TRBV28
TGTGCCAGCAGCCTGACAGCTGTGACGTTCGATGAGCAGTTCTTC
CASSLTAVTFDEQFF
>-|-|TRBJ1-5|TRBV21-1
TGTGCCAGCAGCGTGCCGACGACAGGGTTCCCGAATCAGCCCCAGCATTTT
CASSVPTTGFPNQPQHF
>once|TRBD1|TRBJ2-2|TRBV19
TGTGCCAGTAGCCCCGTCTCCTGGGACAGCTCATATACCGGGGAGCTGTTTTTT
CASSPVSWDSSYTGELFF
>-|TRBD1|TRBJ1-1|TRBV28
TGTGCCAGCAGTTTAAGCACAGGGGTAGCTTTCTTT
CASSLSTGVAFF
>-|-|TRBJ1-2|TRBV24-1
TGTGCCACCAGTGATGAACGGACATATGGCTACACCTTC
CATSDERTYGYTF
>-|TRBD2|TRBJ2-2|TRBV27
TGTGCCAGCAGTTCACCGGGACTAGATAACTCCGGGGAGCTGTTTTTT
CASSSPGLDNSGELFF
>once|-|TRBJ1-1|TRBV2
TGTGCCAGCAGAGAAGGGGAGATCACTGAAGCTTTCTTT
CASREGEITEAFF
>once|-|TRBJ1-2|TRBV10-3
TGTGCCATCAGTGAGCGCCAAACAGACGGTAGTTATGGCTACACCTTC
CAISERQTDGSYGYTF
>-|-|TRBJ2-1|TRBV6-5
TGTGCCAGTGGGCTCACAGCTACCTACAATGAGCAGTTCTTC
CASGLTATYNEQFF
>-|TRBD1|TRBJ1-5|TRBV29-1
TGCAGCGTTCGAACAGGGGAACAGCCCCAGCATTTT
CSVRTGEQPQHF
>-|-|TRBJ1-4|TRBV28
TGTGCCAGCAGTTTAGCTACCAGGGTTACTAATGAAAAACTGTTTTTT
CASSLATRVTNEKLFF
>-|TRBD1|TRBJ1-5|TRBV13
TGTGCCAGCAGCTTACGGTCGGGGACAGGGTACAATCAGCCCCAGCATTTT
CASSLRSGTGYNQPQHF
>-|-|TRBJ2-2|TRBV4-3
TGCGCCAGCAGCCAAGCGGGGAGGCTAGGGCCCGGGGAGCTGTTTTTT
CASSQAGRLGPGELFF
>-|-|TRBJ2-7|TRBV19
TGTGCCAGTAGTATCTATTGGGGGCCCTCCTACGAGCAGTACTTC
CASSIYWGPSYEQYF
>-|-|TRBJ1-1|TRBV3-1/TRBV3-2
TGTGCCAGCAGCCAAGTGGAACCCGCGGGCACTGAAGCTTTCTTT
CASSQVEPAGTEAFF
>-|-|TRBJ1-2|TRBV27
TGTGCCAGCAGTGCATCCGCGGGGATCGGCTACACCTTC
CASSASAGIGYTF
>-|TRBD2|TRBJ2-3|TRBV7-9
TGTGCCAGCAGCTTATGGGCGGGAGGCACAGATACGCAGTATTTT
CASSLWAGGTDTQYF
>-|TRBD1|TRBJ2-1|TRBV7-9
TGTGCCAGCAGCTTCAGGGACAGGGATACCTACAATGAGCAGTTCTTC
CASSFRDRDTYNEQFF
>-|-|TRBJ1-5|TRBV28
TGTGCCAGCAGTCCGGGGAGTTTCAATCAGCCCCAGCATTTT
CASSPGSFNQPQHF
>-|-|TRBJ1-2|TRBV6-5
TGTGCCAGCAGTTTGACAGAACTATATGGCTACACCTTC
CASSLTELYGYTF
>-|TRBD1|TRBJ1-1|TRBV6-2/TRBV6-3
TGTGCCAGCAGTGTCGGCGGACAGGGGATTGCTGAAGCTTTCTTT
CASSVGGQGIAEAFF
>-|TRBD2|TRBJ2-2|TRBV6-4
TGTGCCAGCAGACCTGGACTAGCGGGCACCGGGGAGCTGTTTTTT
CASRPGLAGTGELFF
>-|TRBD1|TRBJ2-5|TRBV18
TGTGCCAGCTCACCACCGTGGACAGGGCAAGAGACCCAGTACTTC
CASSPPWTGQETQYF
>-|-|TRBJ2-2|TRBV4-2
TGTGCCAGCAGCCAAGGTCCTACCGGGGATAGGCTGTTTTTT
CASSQGPTGDRLFF
>-|TRBD1|TRBJ1-3|TRBV5-1
TGCGCCAGCAGCTGGACAGGGGCGGGAAACACCATATATTTT
CASSWTGAGNTIYF
>-|-|TRBJ1-1|TRBV4-1
TGCGCCAGCAGCCAAGGTGGGGGCTCTAACACTGAAGCTTTCTTT
CASSQGGGSNTEAFF
>once|-|TRBJ2-1|TRBV6-2/TRBV6-3
TGTGCCAGCAGTTACTCGAACTCCCTCTCCAATGAGCAGTTCTTC
CASSYSNSLSNEQFF
>-|-|TRBJ2-1|TRBV11-3
TGTGCCAGCAGCTTAGATCCTAGGGGTGAGCAGTTCTTC
CASSLDPRGEQFF
>-|-|TRBJ2-2|TRBV19
TGTGCCAGTAGATGGGGCTCGACCGGGGAGCTGTTTTTT
CASRWGSTGELFF
>-|-|TRBJ2-7|TRBV19
TGTGCCAGTAGTATCGCAGGTCAGGGCCGGTGGTACGAGCAGTACTTC
CASSIAGQGRWYEQYF
>once|-|TRBJ2-7|TRBV28
TGTGCCAGCAGTTTATACCGTACGGACAAAGCCTACGAGCAGTACTTC
CASSLYRTDKAYEQYF
>-|-|TRBJ2-7|TRBV2
TGTGCCAGCAGTGAGTACCGGGTAAGCTACGAGCAGTACTTC
CASSEYRVSYEQYF
>few|-|TRBJ1-1|TRBV18
TGTGCCAGCTCACCACTCCCAGCGGACACTGAAGCTTTCTTT
CASSPLPADTEAFF
>few|-|TRBJ1-1|TRBV19
TGTGCCAGTAGTATAGTGAGTGGGGGCGGCACTGAAGCTTTCTTT
CASSIVSGGGTEAFF
>-|-|TRBJ1-6|TRBV4-3
TGCGCCAGCAGCCCTGGGGGGATATCCTATAATTCACCCCTCCACTTT
CASSPGGISYNSPLHF
>-|TRBD2|TRBJ2-1|TRBV9
TGTGCCAGCAGCGGAGCGGGGGTCAGTTTGAATGAGCAGTTCTTC
CASSGAGVSLNEQFF
>-|-|TRBJ1-1|TRBV5-1
TGCGCCAGCAGCTTGGGGACAGACGCTGAAGCTTTCTTT
CASSLGTDAEAFF
>-|-|TRBJ1-1|TRBV30
TGTGCCTGGAGTGACGGGAGAGGGGACACTGAAGCTTTCTTT
CAWSDGRGDTEAFF
>-|-|TRBJ1-1|TRBV4-1
TGCGCCAGCAGCCAAGACCCCTCTCCCACTGAAGCTTTCTTT
CASSQDPSPTEAFF
>-|TRBD1|TRBJ2-3|TRBV24-1
TGTGCCACCAGTGATTTCCGCCGGGACAGCGACCCCGGAGATACGCAGTATTTT
CATSDFRRDSDPGDTQYF
>-|-|TRBJ1-3|TRBV18
TGTGCCAGCTCACGAGGAGGAATTTTAGAGGTCGGAAACACCATATATTTT
CASSRGGILEVGNTIYF
>-|TRBD1|TRBJ1-1|TRBV3-1/TRBV3-2
TGTGCCAGCAGCCCGGGACAGGGGAGTAGGGCTTTCTTT
CASSPGQGSRAFF
>once|TRBD1|TRBJ2-1|TRBV4-2
TGTGCCAGCAGCCCGGGACAGGGTGGGCTCAATGAGCAGTTCTTC
CASSPGQGGLNEQFF
>-|TRBD1|TRBJ1-1|TRBV18
TGTGCCAGCTCACCGGGACAGAAAATTATGAACACTGAAGCTTTCTTT
CASSPGQKIMNTEAFF
>-|-|TRBJ2-3|TRBV18
TGTGCCAGCTCACCTCGCCAAGCGGGTGTAGCCACAGATACGCAGTATTTT
CASSPRQAGVATDTQYF